The present entry profiles one TCR beta chain with its context. CDR3 size: 13 residues. Trimming removed 2 bases at V and 9 bases at J, with 11 bases between. Per the germline V gene, CDR1 is GTSNPN and CDR2 is SVGIG (reference sequence). The data are from a study of shared clonotypes between healthy human individuals. Libraries were prepared by immunoSEQ multiplex PCR; TCRdb keeps only in-frame clonotypes and omits some of them. The table includes about 480,000 clones, roughly 79% detected once. Sample: PBMCs. The rearrangement links TRBV30 to TRBJ1-6; D perhaps matches TRBD1 (5 bases). The clonotype originates from a woman in her thirties or forties in good health. Some clones in this sample may be carry-over from other donors' samples. This CDR3 reads CAWSRGVGSPLHF. The CDR3, as DNA: TGTGCCTGGAGTCGGGGGGTGGGTTCACCCCTCCACTTT.